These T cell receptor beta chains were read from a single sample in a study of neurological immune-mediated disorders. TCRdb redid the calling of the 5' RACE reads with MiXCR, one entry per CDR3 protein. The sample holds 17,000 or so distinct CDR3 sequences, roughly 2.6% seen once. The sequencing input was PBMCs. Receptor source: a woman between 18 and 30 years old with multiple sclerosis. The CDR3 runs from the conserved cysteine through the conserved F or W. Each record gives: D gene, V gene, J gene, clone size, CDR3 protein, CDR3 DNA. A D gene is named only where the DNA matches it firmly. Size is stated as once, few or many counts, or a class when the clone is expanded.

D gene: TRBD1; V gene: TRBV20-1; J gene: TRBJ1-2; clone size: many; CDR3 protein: CSARDSDRVNGYTF; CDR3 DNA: TGCAGTGCTAGAGATAGTGACAGGGTAAATGGCTACACCTTC
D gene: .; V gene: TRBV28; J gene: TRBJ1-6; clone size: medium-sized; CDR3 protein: CASSLAMGSSPLHF; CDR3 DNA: TGTGCCAGCAGTTTGGCCATGGGGAGTTCACCCCTCCACTTT
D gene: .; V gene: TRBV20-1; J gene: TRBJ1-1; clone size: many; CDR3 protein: CSARDPGRAFF; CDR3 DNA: TGCAGTGCTAGAGATCCAGGAAGAGCTTTCTTT
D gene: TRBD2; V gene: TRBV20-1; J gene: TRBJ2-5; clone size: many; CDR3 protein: CSAIYGRVGETQYF; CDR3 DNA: TGCAGTGCTATTTACGGGAGGGTTGGAGAGACCCAGTACTTC
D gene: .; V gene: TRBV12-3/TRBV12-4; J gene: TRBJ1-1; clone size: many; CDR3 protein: CASSLASLTEAFF; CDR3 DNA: TGTGCCAGCAGTTTAGCGAGCCTCACTGAAGCTTTCTTT
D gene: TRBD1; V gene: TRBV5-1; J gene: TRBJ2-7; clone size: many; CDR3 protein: CASSLGTGGKLYEQYF; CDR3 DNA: TGCGCCAGCAGCTTGGGGACAGGGGGCAAATTGTACGAGCAGTACTTC
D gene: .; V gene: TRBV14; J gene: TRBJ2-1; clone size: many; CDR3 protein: CASSQDLGASSYNEQFF; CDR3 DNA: TGTGCCAGCAGCCAAGATTTGGGGGCGAGCTCCTACAATGAGCAGTTCTTC
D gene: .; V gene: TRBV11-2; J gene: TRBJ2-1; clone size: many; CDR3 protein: CASSLAGSYNEQFF; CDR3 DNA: TGTGCCAGCAGCTTAGCAGGCTCCTACAATGAGCAGTTCTTC
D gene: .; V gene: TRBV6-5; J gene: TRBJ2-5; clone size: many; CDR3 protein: CATRQYQETQYF; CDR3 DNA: TGTGCCACCCGGCAGTACCAAGAGACCCAGTACTTC
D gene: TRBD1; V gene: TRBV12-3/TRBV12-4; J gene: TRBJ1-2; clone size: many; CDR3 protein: CASSRGQGGRNYGYTF; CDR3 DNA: TGTGCCAGCAGTCGTGGACAGGGGGGAAGGAACTATGGCTACACCTTC
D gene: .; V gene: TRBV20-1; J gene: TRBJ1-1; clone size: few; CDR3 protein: CSARVGHEAFF; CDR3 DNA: TGCAGTGCTAGAGTTGGACATGAAGCTTTCTTT
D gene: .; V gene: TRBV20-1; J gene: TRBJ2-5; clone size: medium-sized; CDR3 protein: CSASQGPGHRETQYF; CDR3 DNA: TGCAGTGCCTCTCAGGGCCCCGGTCACCGGGAGACCCAGTACTTC
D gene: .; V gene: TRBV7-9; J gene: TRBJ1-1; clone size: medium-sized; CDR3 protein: CASSEDSDEAFF; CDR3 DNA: TGTGCCAGCAGCGAAGACAGCGACGAAGCTTTCTTT